The 15 T cell receptor beta chains below were found in one sample sequenced in a study of T-cell reconstitution after alpha-beta-depleted transplantation in children (dated by TCRdb to 2015 to 2016). The treatment or condition label for this specimen denotes: allogeneic hematopoietic cell transplantation with graft depleted of TCRalphabeta T cells and CD19 B cells. Library preparation used PCR. TCRdb shows the sequencer as Illumina HiSeq 2500. To normalize quantification of the TCRbeta repertoire, the TCR libraries were built with molecular barcoding that relied on unique molecular identifiers. In-frame beta chains were kept once TCRdb had trimmed the public reads at Q25 with fastp and called clones with MiXCR. Rows with one shared CDR3 protein collapse into an entry with the most common genes and DNA. The sample table lists a few hundred thousand distinct CDR3 sequences, 10% to 15% of them with a count of one. Of the sample, about 2.2% is held by the ten largest clones.

Sample: PBMCs, mostly from graft donor cells, taken 360 days after TCRalphabeta/CD19-depleted stem cell transplant. All receptors derive from a male patient under 18 who had a stem cell transplant for acute myeloid leukemia, so the T cells may come from the graft donor.

The chain recombines TRBV18 with TRBJ2-1; 12 bases match TRBD2. The CDR3 extends over 18 amino acids. Unmatched junction bases numbered 12, after V lost 5 bases and J lost 4 bases. From germline, CDR1 is KGHSH and CDR2 LQKENI. CDR3 in amino acids: CASSTGTSGLVLYNEQFF. The DNA of the CDR3 is TGTGCCAGCTCAACCGGGACTAGCGGGCTCGTTCTATACAATGAGCAGTTCTTC.

This clonotype showed up many times. The chain joins TRBV12-3 or TRBV12-4 to TRBJ2-3; perhaps TRBD2 as D (6 bases). V gave up 5 bases and J gave up 2 bases, with 8 bases separating them. The CDR3 runs 13 residues. The CDR3 bases are TGTGCCAGCAGTAAGGGACTCACAGATACGCAGTATTTT. This translates into CASSKGLTDTQYF.

The chain recombines TRBV6-1 with TRBJ2-2; 11 nucleotides align to TRBD2. Germline assignment: CDR1 MNHNS and CDR2 SASEGT. The CDR3 sequence is 15 residues long. Germline trimming cut 5 bases from V and 5 bases from J; bases unmatched to any gene: 4. In DNA, the CDR3 is TGTGCCAGCAGTCGACTAGCGGGAAGGACCGGGGAGCTGTTTTTT. Translated: CASSRLAGRTGELFF.

This clonotype was recorded a few times. This chain uses TRBV4-3 with TRBJ2-2; D possibly corresponds to TRBD2 (5 bases). There are 14 residues in the CDR3. From germline, CDR1 is LGHNA and CDR2 YSLEER. V dropped 3 bases and J dropped 6 bases, with 11 bases sitting between them. The CDR3 region has the DNA TGCGCCAGCAGCCAGGGTAGCGCCCCCGGGGAGCTGTTTTTT. This codes for CASSQGSAPGELFF.

In its sample, this clonotype was seen many times. The J gene is TRBJ2-7, the V gene TRBV10-3; TRBD2 matches 8 bases. The V segment lost 6 bases and the J segment 6 bases; nucleotides outside the gene matches: 13. The CDR3 covers 15 residues. Germline V gene sequence: CDR1 ENHRY, CDR2 SYGVKD. CDR3 residues: CAIRVRTSMGAEQYF. DNA of the CDR3: TGTGCCATCAGAGTACGGACTAGCATGGGGGCCGAGCAGTACTTC.

There are many counts of this clonotype. The rearrangement links TRBV6-1 to TRBJ2-1, with TRBD1 matching 9 bases. Germline assignment: CDR1 MNHNS and CDR2 SASEGT. The J segment lost 8 bases and the V segment lost 6 bases, leaving 11 bases of the junction unmatched. This CDR3 has 15 residues. The CDR3 sequence: CASREPGQGVDEQFF. Written as DNA, the CDR3 is TGTGCCAGCAGGGAACCGGGACAGGGAGTCGATGAGCAGTTCTTC.

The table lists this clonotype with a few counts. V and J are TRBV4-1 and TRBJ1-1; possibly TRBD1 for D (5 bases). Trimming shortened V by 4 bases and J by 0 bases, and 12 bases separated the two germline ends. Per the germline V gene, CDR1 is MGHRA and CDR2 is YSYEKL. The CDR3 sequence is 15 residues long. CDR3 coding DNA: TGCGCCAGCAGCCTCCATAGGGGCCTGAACACTGAAGCTTTCTTT. It specifies CASSLHRGLNTEAFF.

This clonotype has at least ten counts. The V gene is TRBV29-1, the J gene TRBJ1-1, with D possibly TRBD1 on 6 matching bases. Trimming left V 7 bases short and J 8 bases short, with 14 bases between. The CDR3 loop spans 11 amino acids. Germline V gene lookup returns CDR1 SQVTM and CDR2 ANQGSEA. CDR3 DNA: TGCAGCGCCGGCCCCGGGACAGAAGCTTTCTTT. Translated, it gives CSAGPGTEAFF.

This clonotype was seen a handful of times. This rearrangement joins TRBV7-6 to TRBJ2-5, with a weak D call TRBD1 (5 bases). Trimming left V 3 bases short and J 5 bases short, with 13 bases between. Germline V gene lookup returns CDR1 SGHVS and CDR2 FNYEAQ. CDR3 length equals 14 residues. CDR3 region: CASSFAGLGETQYF. For the CDR3, the DNA is TGTGCCAGCAGCTTTGCAGGGTTAGGGGAGACCCAGTACTTC.

This clonotype was counted between two and nine times. The J gene is TRBJ2-2, the V gene TRBV11-2, with D possibly being TRBD1 or TRBD2 (5 bases each). The CDR3 consists of 15 residues. V lost 1 base to trimming and J lost 4 bases, with 10 bases between them. Looked up from germline, CDR1 is SGHAT and CDR2 is FQNNGV. The CDR3 reads CASSLAGTATGELFF. CDR3 nucleotides: TGTGCCAGCAGCTTAGCGGGGACGGCCACCGGGGAGCTGTTTTTT.

This clonotype came up many times. The CDR3 DNA is TGTGCCACCGGTAAAGACAGCTACGAAAAACTGTTTTTT. This codes for CATGKDSYEKLFF. The gene calls are TRBV28 and TRBJ1-4, with D perhaps TRBD1 (5 bases). The CDR3 totals 13 residues. V was cut by 10 bases and J by 8 bases, with 17 bases left in between. Germline loops: CDR1 MDHEN, CDR2 SYDVKM.

The table lists this clonotype with a few counts. The V call is TRBV29-1, the J call TRBJ1-1; D not certain. This CDR3 has 15 residues. Germline V lookup: CDR1 SQVTM, CDR2 ANQGSEA. Trimming stripped 2 bases from V and 3 bases from J, with 16 bases between. The CDR3 nucleotides read TGCAGCGTTGAAAGGGCTACAGCCGGCTACACTGAAGCTTTCTTT. This gives the protein CSVERATAGYTEAFF.

The chain couples TRBV6-1 to TRBJ2-3; the match to TRBD2 covers 11 bases. The CDR3 is 19 residues long. Germline lookup yields CDR1 MNHNS and CDR2 SASEGT. Unmatched junction bases numbered 16, after V lost 6 bases and J lost 2 bases. CDR3 region: CASRRIAGGPSAFTDTQYF. DNA for the CDR3: TGTGCCAGCAGGAGGATAGCGGGAGGGCCCTCGGCTTTCACAGATACGCAGTATTTT.

This clonotype showed up just a few times. This chain joins TRBV27 and TRBJ2-2; D perhaps matches TRBD2 (5 bases). The CDR3 sequence is 15 residues long. In germline, CDR1 is MNHEY, CDR2 SMNVEV (reference sequence). The ends were cut back, 10 bases at V and 2 bases at J, with 17 bases in the middle. The CDR3 spells CATMGSGFNTGELFF. The CDR3 region has the DNA TGTGCCACCATGGGGTCGGGGTTTAACACCGGGGAGCTGTTTTTT.

This clonotype was recorded at least ten times. V gene TRBV28 combines with J gene TRBJ1-2; 9 bases line up with TRBD1. This CDR3 is 15 amino acids long. Germline CDR1 reads MDHEN; CDR2 reads SYDVKM. Losses at the gene ends were 3 bases for V and 5 bases for J; bases not matched to a gene: 7. CDR3 amino acids: CASSFGDRVEYGYTF. CDR3 bases: TGTGCCAGCAGTTTTGGGGACAGGGTCGAATATGGCTACACCTTC.